This note documents a single T cell receptor beta chain sequence. The antigen is undetermined. V lost 3 bases, J lost 5 bases, and 8 bases stayed unmatched. CDR3 length: 16 residues. Germline V gene sequence: CDR1 LGHNA, CDR2 YSLEER. This sample was included in a study of T cells after yellow fever vaccination. Findings and limits, study-wide: Primary-vaccination clones mostly resurfaced post-booster (nearly 97% CD4, approximately 87% CD8).

Each CDR3 protein is one row after TCRdb ran MiXCR on the 5' RACE reads. The sample yields more than 350,000 distinct CDR3 sequences, roughly 10% seen once. This clonotype was obtained from a young man who received the YFV17D yellow fever vaccine. The source material was PBMCs, sampled on the day of the first yellow fever vaccination. The gene calls are TRBV4-3 and TRBJ2-2; 8 bases agree with TRBD1. Written as DNA, the CDR3 is TGCGCCAGCAGCCAGGGCCGGACAGGGCGAACCGGGGAGCTGTTTTTT. This codes for CASSQGRTGRTGELFF.